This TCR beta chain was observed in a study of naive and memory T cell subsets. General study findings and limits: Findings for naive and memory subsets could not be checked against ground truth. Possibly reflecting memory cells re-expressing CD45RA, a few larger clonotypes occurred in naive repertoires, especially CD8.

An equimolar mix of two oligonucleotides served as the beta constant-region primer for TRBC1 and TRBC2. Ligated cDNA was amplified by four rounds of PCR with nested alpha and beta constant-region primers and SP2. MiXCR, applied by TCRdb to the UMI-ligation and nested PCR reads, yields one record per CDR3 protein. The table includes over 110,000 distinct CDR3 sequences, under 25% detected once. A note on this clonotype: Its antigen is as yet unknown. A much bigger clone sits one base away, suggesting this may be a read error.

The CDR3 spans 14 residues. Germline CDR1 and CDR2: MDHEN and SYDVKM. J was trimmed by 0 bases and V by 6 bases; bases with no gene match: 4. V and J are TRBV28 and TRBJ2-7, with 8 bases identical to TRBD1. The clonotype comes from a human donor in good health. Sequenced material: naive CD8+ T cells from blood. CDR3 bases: TGTGCCAGCAGCCGGACAGGGAGCTCCTACGAGCAGTACTTC. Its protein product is CASSRTGSSYEQYF.